What follows are 12 T cell receptor beta chains derived from one specimen sequenced in a study of T-cell reconstitution after alpha-beta-depleted transplantation in children listed by TCRdb under 2016. Library preparation employed PCR. TCRdb names Illumina HiSeq 2500 as the instrument used. Molecular barcoding was employed in the preparation of TCR libraries, with unique molecular identifiers being used to normalize TCRbeta repertoire quantification. The public reads were reanalyzed by TCRdb: fastp trimming at Q25, MiXCR alignment, in-frame beta chains only. Rows with a matching CDR3 protein are joined into one entry that keeps the most common DNA and genes. The sample table lists approximately 110,000 distinct CDR3 sequences, 10% of them with a count of one. The biggest ten clones account for under 35% of the sample. The sample's treatment or condition label is to be understood as: allogeneic hematopoietic cell transplantation with graft depleted of TCRalphabeta T cells and CD19 B cells.

The input for sequencing was PBMCs, taken before TCRalphabeta/CD19-depleted stem cell transplant. The receptor source for this set is a boy aged 2-15 years with acute lymphoblastic leukemia, due to receive a stem cell transplant.

In its sample, this clonotype was seen many times. The CDR3 region is CASIHAKRAYNEQFF. In DNA, the CDR3 is TGTGCCAGCATCCACGCTAAGCGAGCCTACAATGAGCAGTTCTTC. The chain employs TRBV7-9 and TRBJ2-1; no definite D call. Germline V CDR1 and CDR2: SEHNR, FQNEAQ (reference sequence). The V end was cut by 7 bases, the J end by 2 bases, with 15 bases between. This CDR3 region has 15 residues.

This clonotype was picked up a small number of times. The J gene is TRBJ2-2, the V gene TRBV11-1, with 10 bases aligning to TRBD2. The CDR3 extends over 16 amino acids. Germline V lookup: CDR1 SGHAT, CDR2 FQDESV (reference sequence). V gave up 5 bases and J gave up 1 base; unmatched junction bases: 4. CDR3 DNA: TGTGCCAGCAGCCCCCGGACTAGCGGGAACACCGGGGAGCTGTTTTTT. It encodes CASSPRTSGNTGELFF.

Many counts were recorded for this clonotype. This chain uses TRBV12-3 or TRBV12-4 with TRBJ2-7; 9 positions agree with TRBD2. The CDR3 is 16 residues long. V lost 3 bases, J lost 3 bases, and 9 bases stayed unmatched. This CDR3 reads CASSFSRTSVDYEQYF. CDR3 sequence (DNA): TGTGCCAGCAGTTTCTCACGGACTAGCGTTGACTACGAGCAGTACTTC.

This clonotype was seen a handful of times. The chain couples TRBV7-6 to TRBJ2-7; D may match TRBD1 or TRBD2 (5 bases each). V lost 5 bases and J lost 2, with 13 bases in between. There are 14 residues in the CDR3. CDR1 and CDR2 from the germline V gene are SGHVS and FNYEAQ. The DNA of the CDR3 is TGTGCCAGCAGCACGGGACCCAGGGCCTACGAGCAGTACTTC. It specifies CASSTGPRAYEQYF.

This clonotype was seen repeatedly, ten times or more. CDR3 sequence: CASSLAGRRETQYF. Written as DNA, the CDR3 is TGTGCCAGCAGCTTAGCAGGCCGGAGAGAGACCCAGTACTTC. This rearrangement joins TRBV7-2 to TRBJ2-5; D gene ambiguous. Per germline, CDR1 SGHTA and CDR2 FQGNSA. CDR3 size: 14 residues. The V gene lost 0 bases and the J gene lost 4 bases, with 9 bases spanning the gap.

This chain uses TRBV5-1 with TRBJ2-5; 7 bases align to TRBD1. V gave up 7 bases and J gave up 5 bases; unmatched junction bases: 11. Germline CDR1 SGHRS, CDR2 YFSETQ. The CDR3 has 14 amino acids. The CDR3 reads CASSWQGTAETQYF. The CDR3 coding sequence is TGCGCCAGCTCCTGGCAGGGGACAGCTGAGACCCAGTACTTC.

This clonotype was counted ten times or more. The chain joins TRBV7-6 to TRBJ1-1; D is perhaps TRBD1 (6 bases). Trimming shortened V by 0 bases and J by 5 bases, and 13 bases separated the two germline ends. Per germline, CDR1 SGHVS and CDR2 FNYEAQ. The CDR3 totals 15 residues. The CDR3 sequence: CASSLARGGGTEAFF. The CDR3 DNA follows: TGTGCCAGCAGCTTAGCGAGGGGAGGGGGGACTGAAGCTTTCTTT.

This clonotype was detected a few times. The chain couples TRBV5-1 to TRBJ2-7, with TRBD2 matching over 9 bases. CDR1 is SGHRS, CDR2 YFSETQ, per germline. This CDR3 contains 15 residues. The V segment lost 4 bases and the J segment 6 bases; nucleotides outside the gene matches: 11. The CDR3, as DNA: TGCGCCAGCAGCCCACGGCCTAGCGGGATCGTCGAGCAGTACTTC. Its translation is CASSPRPSGIVEQYF.

The chain recombines TRBV7-3 with TRBJ2-3, with 9 nucleotides matching TRBD2. Per germline, CDR1 SGHTA and CDR2 FQGTGA. The CDR3 runs 15 residues. Trimming took 5 bases from V and 3 from J; bases not matched to a gene: 6. CDR3 sequence: CASSPGTSTTDTQYF. DNA of the CDR3: TGTGCCAGCAGCCCCGGGACTAGCACGACAGATACGCAGTATTTT. The whole variable domain, filled in from reference TRBV7-3 and TRBJ2-3, reads GAGVSQTPSNKVTEKGKYVELRCDPISGHTALYWYRQSLGQGPEFLIYFQGTGAADDSGLPNDRFFAVRPEGSVSTLKIQRTERGDSAVYLCASSPGTSTTDTQYFGPGTRLTVL.

Of note for this clonotype: This could be a read error, since a much larger clone is one nucleotide away. The chain uses TRBV6-5 and TRBJ2-7; TRBD1 matches 12 bases. Looked up from germline, CDR1 is MNHEY and CDR2 is SVGAGI. The CDR3 runs to 15 residues. This CDR3 is CASSYEGTGGYEEYF. The CDR3, as DNA: TGTGCCAGCAGTTACGAAGGGACAGGGGGCTACGAGGAGTACTTC.

This clonotype was counted between two and nine times. The chain links TRBV20-1 to TRBJ2-3, with 7 bases fitting TRBD2. There are 15 residues in the CDR3. Germline CDR1 and CDR2: DFQATT and SNEGSKA (reference sequence). Trimming took 6 bases from V and 3 from J; bases not matched to a gene: 12. CDR3 nucleotide sequence: TGCAGTGCGGCGGGGGAGTTTGGGAGGACAGATACGCAGTATTTT. Translation gives CSAAGEFGRTDTQYF.

The gene calls are TRBV7-9 and TRBJ2-7; tentatively, D is TRBD1 or TRBD2 (6 bases each). The V gene's germline CDR1 is SEHNR and CDR2 FQNEAQ (reference sequence). Trimming took 6 bases from V and 2 from J, leaving 26 bases between them. CDR3 length: 18 amino acids. CDR3 sequence: CASRRGGIQTGQTYEQYF. CDR3 nucleotides: TGTGCCAGCAGGCGAGGCGGGATACAGACGGGACAAACCTACGAGCAGTACTTC.